One T cell receptor (beta chain) is described in this entry. The data derive from a study of blood T cell repertoires in COVID-19. Overall study: Whether acute or convalescent, the COVID-19 samples came from the United States, Italy and Spain. T cells, B-cell-depleted T cells, or PBMCs supplied cDNA or gDNA.

The germline V gene encodes CDR1 SGHAT and CDR2 FQNNGV. Trimming shortened V by 5 bases and J by 5 bases, and 16 bases separated the two germline ends. The CDR3 covers 14 residues. In the authors' workflow: Quantification of nucleated cells was approximated via reference gene primer amplification. Method: immunoSEQ multiplex PCR; TCRdb's copy keeps in-frame clones and lacks some. V and J calls and clone size follow that table, whereas D and trimming were derived from the DNA. The table has 150,000 or so clones, roughly 88% seen once; the top ten hold approximately 1.5%. The sequence derives from a woman aged 55-70 years with acute or convalescent COVID-19. This chain connects TRBV11-2 to TRBJ2-7; tentatively, D is TRBD1 (6 bases). The specimen sequenced was peripheral blood. CDR3 amino acids: CASSLQGTLHEQYF. DNA of the CDR3: TGTGCCAGCAGCCTCCAGGGGACGTTACACGAGCAGTACTTC.